A selection of T cell receptor beta chains follows, all from one sample in a study of T cells in Graves' hyperthyroidism and ophthalmopathy. TCRdb re-derived calls from the multiplex PCR reads in MiXCR, one entry per CDR3 protein. The sample shows approximately 200,000 distinct CDR3 sequences, around 20% of them seen only once. The specimen was blood. The receptors come from a man aged 40-49 years with Graves' hyperthyroidism. Both conserved end residues are part of each CDR3. A D gene is named only where the DNA matches it firmly. Where a row states a size, it is once, few, many or the class of an expanded clone; other rows omit it.

>-|-|TRBV6-2/TRBV6-3|TRBJ2-7
TGTGCCAACAGCTCCGGGACACTTAACTACGAGCAGTACTTC
CANSSGTLNYEQYF
>many|-|TRBV9|TRBJ1-1
TGTGCCAGCAGCATCTCAGGTACGAACACTGAAGCTTTCTTT
CASSISGTNTEAFF
>many|-|TRBV7-2|TRBJ2-1
TGTGCCAGCACCGTAACGGGCTTACTCTACAATGAGCAGTTCTTC
CASTVTGLLYNEQFF
>many|-|TRBV28|TRBJ1-1
TGTGCCAGCACCCGGGGGACATTGAACACTGAAGCTTTCTTT
CASTRGTLNTEAFF
>many|-|TRBV20-1|TRBJ2-5
TGCAGTGCTAATAGGGTCAAGGAGACCCAGTACTTC
CSANRVKETQYF
>-|TRBD1|TRBV7-2|TRBJ2-1
TGTGCCAGCAGCTTAGGAGGACAGGGTAGATACAATGAGCAGTTCTTC
CASSLGGQGRYNEQFF
>-|-|TRBV19|TRBJ2-1
TGTGCCAGTAGTATAGATACCCCCAGACGGCAGTTCTTC
CASSIDTPRRQFF
>-|TRBD1|TRBV2|TRBJ1-5
TGTGCCAGCAGTGAAAGTCAGGGGGATCAGCCCCAGCATTTT
CASSESQGDQPQHF
>-|TRBD2|TRBV11-2|TRBJ2-1
TGTGCCAGCTTGGGACTAGCGGTTAACAATGAGCAGTTCTTC
CASLGLAVNNEQFF
>many|-|TRBV28|TRBJ2-7
TGTACCAGCAGTTTGGGGGTTATCGTCTACGAGCAGTACTTC
CTSSLGVIVYEQYF
>few|TRBD2|TRBV9|TRBJ2-5
TGTGCCAGCAGCGCGGGACTAGCGGAGACCCAGTACTTC
CASSAGLAETQYF
>few|-|TRBV5-1|TRBJ1-1
TGCGCCAGCACCCTCCTCGGGTTGAACACTGAAGCTTTCTTT
CASTLLGLNTEAFF
>many|TRBD1|TRBV6-1|TRBJ2-5
TGTGCCAGCAGTTCGCCGGGACAGCACCAAGAGACCCAGTACTTC
CASSSPGQHQETQYF
>-|-|TRBV7-2|TRBJ2-5
TGTGCCAGCAGCTCGAACGGGATTCAAGAGACCCAGTACTTC
CASSSNGIQETQYF
>many|-|TRBV6-2/TRBV6-3|TRBJ2-7
TGTGCCAGCCGTGAATCGGGGACTGGAGAGCAGTACTTC
CASRESGTGEQYF
>-|TRBD1|TRBV5-1|TRBJ1-6
TGCGCCAGCAGCATAGGGACAGGACAACCGGAGAGCGCGTCACCCCTCCACTTT
CASSIGTGQPESASPLHF
>many|TRBD1|TRBV20-1|TRBJ1-2
TGCAGTGCTAGTCTCAGGGGGGGTGGCTACACCTTC
CSASLRGGGYTF
>-|TRBD2|TRBV2|TRBJ2-1
TGTGCCAGCAGGGGACTAGCCCTTAATGAGCAGTTCTTC
CASRGLALNEQFF
>many|TRBD1|TRBV28|TRBJ1-6
TGTGCCAGCATCGAACAGGGGGCACGTAATTCACCCCTCCACTTT
CASIEQGARNSPLHF
>few|TRBD1|TRBV5-1|TRBJ1-2
TGCGCCAGCAGCTTGGACGTAGGGGGCGCGAGGGGCTACACCTTC
CASSLDVGGARGYTF
>-|-|TRBV5-4|TRBJ1-2
TGTGCCAGCAGCCGGGACATTCCTTCCTATGGCTACACCTTC
CASSRDIPSYGYTF
>many|-|TRBV5-1|TRBJ2-3
TGCGCCAGCAGCTTCGCCCAGGACGGTACGCAGTATTTT
CASSFAQDGTQYF
>many|-|TRBV2|TRBJ2-3
TGTGCCACCCAGGGGCCTAGCGGAGGACGGGGGACGCAGTATTTT
CATQGPSGGRGTQYF
>few|-|TRBV20-1|TRBJ1-2
TGCAGTGCCGTCCCCGCATCTAACTATGGCTACACCTTC
CSAVPASNYGYTF
>few|TRBD1|TRBV15|TRBJ1-3
TGTGCCGCCAGCAGGGAGGGGGCCTCTGGAAACACCATATATTTT
CAASREGASGNTIYF
>many|-|TRBV7-3|TRBJ1-1
TGTGCCAGCAGCTTATACGGGGTGAACACTGAAGCTTTCTTT
CASSLYGVNTEAFF
>many|TRBD2|TRBV12-3/TRBV12-4|TRBJ2-7
TGTGCCAGCAGCCCTAGCGGGGGGGCCGTCTACGAGCAGTACTTC
CASSPSGGAVYEQYF
>-|-|TRBV24-1|TRBJ2-2
TGTGCCACCGCGGGCGTCACCGGGGAGCTGTTTTTT
CATAGVTGELFF
>many|TRBD1|TRBV7-2|TRBJ2-7
TGTGCCAGCAGCTTATTCGGGACAGGAACCTACGAGCAGTACTTC
CASSLFGTGTYEQYF
>-|-|TRBV29-1|TRBJ2-2
TGCAGCGTTGAGGCTAGTTCCACCGGGGAGCTGTTTTTT
CSVEASSTGELFF
>many|-|TRBV3-1|TRBJ1-5
TGTGCCAGCAGCCAAGATCCGTATCAGCCCCAGCATTTT
CASSQDPYQPQHF
>many|-|TRBV19|TRBJ1-2
TGTGCCAGTAGTGCCGGGACATACTATGGCTACACCTTC
CASSAGTYYGYTF